Listed here is a single TCR beta chain. The antigen remains undetermined. The data were produced by immunoSEQ multiplex PCR, yet TCRdb's version contains in-frame clones alone and is incomplete. The sample records roughly 56,000 clones, roughly 89% being singletons. This entry belongs to a study of graft-versus-host responses after intestinal transplantation. Study-wide context: Anti-thymocyte globulin induction was given to all recipients, followed by tacrolimus and steroids for 3 to 4 years. Whole-study results and caveats: Early declines in HvG clones that occurred post-transplant were associated with peak circulating GvH clone levels. The marrow of recipients harbored GvH clones, and ileum or blood showed some of them first. Graft-versus-host to host-versus-graft clonal ratios in allografts were high in patients with graft-donor T cell macrochimerism.

Between the trimmed V and J ends, which lost 4 bases and 6 bases, there was a span of 7 bases. Germline-derived CDR1 and CDR2 are SGHTA and FQGTGA. This CDR3 spans 13 amino acids. The sequenced sample was PBMCs, obtained about 120 days after intestinal transplantation. The chain is built from TRBV7-3 and TRBJ1-6, with D unresolved. The origin of this receptor is a human patient who received an intestinal transplant, so some T cells may come from the graft donor. The CDR3 protein is CASSSDGNSPLHF. The CDR3 nucleotides are TGTGCCAGCAGCTCCGACGGTAATTCACCCCTCCACTTT.